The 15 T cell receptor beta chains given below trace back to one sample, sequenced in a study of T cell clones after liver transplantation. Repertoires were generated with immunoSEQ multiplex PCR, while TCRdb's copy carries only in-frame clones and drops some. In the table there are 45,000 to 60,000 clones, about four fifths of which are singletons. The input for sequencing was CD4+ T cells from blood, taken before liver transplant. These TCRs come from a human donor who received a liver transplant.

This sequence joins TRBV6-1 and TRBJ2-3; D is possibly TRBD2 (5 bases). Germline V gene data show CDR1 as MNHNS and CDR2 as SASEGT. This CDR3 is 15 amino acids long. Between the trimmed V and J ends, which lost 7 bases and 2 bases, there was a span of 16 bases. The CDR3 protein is CASTPDLGVTDTQYF. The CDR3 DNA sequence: TGTGCCAGCACCCCCGATCTCGGGGTCACAGATACGCAGTATTTT.

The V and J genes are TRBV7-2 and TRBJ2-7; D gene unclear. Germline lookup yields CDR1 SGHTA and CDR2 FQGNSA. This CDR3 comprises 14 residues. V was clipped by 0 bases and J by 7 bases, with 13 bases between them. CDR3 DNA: TGTGCCAGCAGCTTAGCGCTCTTGACTCGGGAGCAGTACTTC. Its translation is CASSLALLTREQYF.

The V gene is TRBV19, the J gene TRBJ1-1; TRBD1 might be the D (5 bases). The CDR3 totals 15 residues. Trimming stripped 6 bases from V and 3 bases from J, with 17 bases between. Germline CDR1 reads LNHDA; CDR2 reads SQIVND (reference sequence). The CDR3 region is CASRTQEIPDTEAFF. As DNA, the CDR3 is TGTGCCAGTAGGACACAGGAAATCCCCGACACTGAAGCTTTCTTT.

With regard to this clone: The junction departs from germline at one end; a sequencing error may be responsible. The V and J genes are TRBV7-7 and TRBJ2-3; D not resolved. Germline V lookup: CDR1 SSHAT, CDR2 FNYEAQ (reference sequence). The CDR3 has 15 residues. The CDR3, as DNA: TGTGCTAGCAGCTTACGCCCGGCTAGCACAGATACGCAGTATTTT. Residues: CASSLRPASTDTQYF.

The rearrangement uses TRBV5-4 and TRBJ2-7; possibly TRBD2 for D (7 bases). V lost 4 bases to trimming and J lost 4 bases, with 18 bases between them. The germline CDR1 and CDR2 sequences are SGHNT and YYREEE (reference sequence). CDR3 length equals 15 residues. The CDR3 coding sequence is TGTGCCAGCAGCGCCCTACAGGGAGGGCCGTACGAGCAGTACTTC. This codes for CASSALQGGPYEQYF.

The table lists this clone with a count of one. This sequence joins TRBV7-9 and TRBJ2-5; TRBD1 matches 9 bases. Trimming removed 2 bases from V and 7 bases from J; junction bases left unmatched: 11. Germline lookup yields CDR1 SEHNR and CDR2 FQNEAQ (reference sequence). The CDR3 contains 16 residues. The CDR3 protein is CASSLQGQGTGRTQYF. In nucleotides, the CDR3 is TGTGCCAGCAGCTTACAAGGACAGGGGACTGGGCGGACCCAGTACTTC.

The chain's CDR3 is CASSPEGGGSNQPQHF. CDR3 sequence (DNA): TGCGCCAGCAGCCCAGAGGGGGGAGGAAGCAATCAGCCCCAGCATTTT. The V and J genes are TRBV4-1 and TRBJ1-5; D possibly corresponds to TRBD1 (6 bases). Trimming left V 4 bases short and J 1 base short, with 14 bases between. Germline CDR1 and CDR2: MGHRA and YSYEKL. This CDR3 comprises 16 residues.

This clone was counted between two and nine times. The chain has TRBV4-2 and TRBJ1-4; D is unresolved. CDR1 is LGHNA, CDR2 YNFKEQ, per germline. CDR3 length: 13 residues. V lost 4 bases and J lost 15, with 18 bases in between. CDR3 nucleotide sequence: TGTGCCAGCAGCCCTGAATCAGGCGGCCTGGTGTTTTTT. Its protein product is CASSPESGGLVFF.

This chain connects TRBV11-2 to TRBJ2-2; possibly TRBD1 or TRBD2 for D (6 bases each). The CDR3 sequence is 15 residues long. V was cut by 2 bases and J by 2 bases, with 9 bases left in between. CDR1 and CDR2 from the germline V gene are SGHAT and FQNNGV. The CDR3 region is CASSLTGANTGELFF. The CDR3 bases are TGTGCCAGCAGCTTAACGGGGGCCAACACCGGGGAGCTGTTTTTT.

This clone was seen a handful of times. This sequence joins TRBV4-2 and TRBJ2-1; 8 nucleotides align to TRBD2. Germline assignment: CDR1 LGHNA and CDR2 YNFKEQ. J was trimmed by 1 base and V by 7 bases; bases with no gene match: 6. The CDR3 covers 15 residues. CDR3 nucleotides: TGTGCCAGCACCTCTCCGGGGGGGTCCTACAATGAGCAGTTCTTC. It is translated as CASTSPGGSYNEQFF.

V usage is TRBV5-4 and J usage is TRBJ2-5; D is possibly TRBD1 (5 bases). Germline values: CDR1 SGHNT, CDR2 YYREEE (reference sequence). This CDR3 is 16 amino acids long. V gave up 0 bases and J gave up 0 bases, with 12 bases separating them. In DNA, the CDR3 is TGTGCCAGCAGCTTGGGGCCCCCCAGGGACCAAGAGACCCAGTACTTC. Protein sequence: CASSLGPPRDQETQYF.

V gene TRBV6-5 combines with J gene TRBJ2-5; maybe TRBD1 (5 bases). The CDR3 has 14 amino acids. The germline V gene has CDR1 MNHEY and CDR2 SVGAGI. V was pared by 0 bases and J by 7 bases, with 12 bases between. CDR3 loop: CASSYSRGEGTQYF. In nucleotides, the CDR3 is TGTGCCAGCAGTTACTCAAGGGGCGAAGGGACCCAGTACTTC.

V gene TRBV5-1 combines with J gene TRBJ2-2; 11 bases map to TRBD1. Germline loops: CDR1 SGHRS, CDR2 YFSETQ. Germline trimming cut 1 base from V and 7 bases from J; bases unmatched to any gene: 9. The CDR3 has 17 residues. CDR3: CASSLTPGTGGIGELFF. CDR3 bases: TGCGCCAGCAGCTTGACCCCAGGGACAGGGGGTATCGGGGAGCTGTTTTTT.

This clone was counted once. The CDR3 reads CASSLGGQGDYNEQFF. CDR3 DNA sequence: TGTGCCAGCAGCTTAGGGGGCCAGGGGGACTACAATGAGCAGTTCTTC. This sequence joins TRBV11-2 and TRBJ2-1, with TRBD1 matching over 7 bases. V lost 1 base and J lost 3; bases outside the gene matches: 6. This CDR3 spans 16 amino acids. Germline CDR1 SGHAT, CDR2 FQNNGV.

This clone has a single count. The CDR3, as DNA: TGTGCCAGCAGTTACTCGAGTAGGGTGGAAAAACTGTTTTTT. Translated: CASSYSSRVEKLFF. The chain is built from TRBV6-5 and TRBJ1-4; D is unclear. V lost 0 bases and J 8 bases, leaving 10 bases between the germline ends. The germline V gene has CDR1 MNHEY and CDR2 SVGAGI. CDR3 length: 14 amino acids.